The rows below give T cell receptor beta chains drawn from one sample of a study of CD8+ T cells in alopecia areata. Measured with immunoSEQ multiplex PCR; TCRdb has only the in-frame clones, and not every one. Here the sample spans some 120,000 clones, 47% being singletons. Material: NKG2D-low CD8+ T cells sorted from blood. Every receptor here comes from a human donor with alopecia areata. The CDR3 runs from the conserved cysteine through the conserved F or W. Each record gives: V gene, clone size, J gene, D gene, CDR3 DNA, CDR3 protein. D genes are given only for firm matches. Expanded clones are given a class, and other clones once, few, many or no size at all.

v_call: TRBV2
clone_size: NA
j_call: TRBJ2-7
d_call: NA
cdr3_nt: TGTGCCAGCACGCTCCAGAATGCCTACGAGCAGTACTTC
cdr3_aa: CASTLQNAYEQYF

v_call: TRBV14
clone_size: NA
j_call: TRBJ2-7
d_call: TRBD1
cdr3_nt: TGTGCCAGCAGCCCTGGACAGGGCTACGAGCAGTACTTC
cdr3_aa: CASSPGQGYEQYF

v_call: TRBV28
clone_size: NA
j_call: TRBJ2-5
d_call: NA
cdr3_nt: TGTGCCAGCAGTTTATCCGAATCAAGAGAGACCCAGTACTTC
cdr3_aa: CASSLSESRETQYF

v_call: TRBV4-1
clone_size: NA
j_call: TRBJ2-7
d_call: NA
cdr3_nt: TGCGCCAGCAGCCTACGAGGACCGGTCTCCTACGAGCAGTACTTC
cdr3_aa: CASSLRGPVSYEQYF

v_call: TRBV29-1
clone_size: NA
j_call: TRBJ2-7
d_call: TRBD1
cdr3_nt: TGCAGCGTTAAGGGGACAGGGGTTTACGAGCAGTACTTC
cdr3_aa: CSVKGTGVYEQYF

v_call: TRBV29-1
clone_size: NA
j_call: TRBJ2-3
d_call: TRBD2
cdr3_nt: TGCAGCGTCCGACTAGCGGGAGTTACAGATACGCAGTATTTT
cdr3_aa: CSVRLAGVTDTQYF

v_call: TRBV30
clone_size: NA
j_call: TRBJ1-5
d_call: TRBD1
cdr3_nt: TGTGCCTGGAGTGTACTCAGGGGGCCCAATCAGCCCCAGCATTTT
cdr3_aa: CAWSVLRGPNQPQHF

v_call: TRBV4-1
clone_size: NA
j_call: TRBJ2-3
d_call: NA
cdr3_nt: TGCGCCAGCAGCCAAGACGGAGCCGGCACAGATACGCAGTATTTT
cdr3_aa: CASSQDGAGTDTQYF

v_call: TRBV25-1
clone_size: NA
j_call: TRBJ2-7
d_call: TRBD2
cdr3_nt: TGTGCCAGCAGTCTCTACTCTGGGGGGGAGAAGGACGAGCAGTACTTC
cdr3_aa: CASSLYSGGEKDEQYF

v_call: TRBV29-1
clone_size: few
j_call: TRBJ2-1
d_call: NA
cdr3_nt: TGCAGCGCTCACTCACCAGTGGATGAGCAGTTCTTC
cdr3_aa: CSAHSPVDEQFF

v_call: TRBV27
clone_size: NA
j_call: TRBJ2-3
d_call: NA
cdr3_nt: TGTGCCAGCGGATCCACAGATACGCAGTATTTT
cdr3_aa: CASGSTDTQYF

v_call: TRBV28
clone_size: few
j_call: TRBJ2-3
d_call: NA
cdr3_nt: TGTGCCAGCAGGATCCGGGGTACCACAGATACGCAGTATTTT
cdr3_aa: CASRIRGTTDTQYF

v_call: TRBV19
clone_size: few
j_call: TRBJ1-1
d_call: NA
cdr3_nt: TGTGCCAGTAGTCCCTCGGGCCCTGAAGCTTTCTTT
cdr3_aa: CASSPSGPEAFF

v_call: TRBV4-1
clone_size: NA
j_call: TRBJ2-6
d_call: NA
cdr3_nt: TGCGCCAGCAGCCATAGACCGGGGGCTGGGGCCAACGTCCTGACTTTC
cdr3_aa: CASSHRPGAGANVLTF

v_call: TRBV27
clone_size: few
j_call: TRBJ1-2
d_call: NA
cdr3_nt: TGTGCCAGCAGTCCCGGGGGAGGCTACACCTTC
cdr3_aa: CASSPGGGYTF

v_call: TRBV5-6
clone_size: NA
j_call: TRBJ2-7
d_call: NA
cdr3_nt: TGTGCCAGCAGCGGTGCCGGGGCTCCCTACGAGCAGTACTTC
cdr3_aa: CASSGAGAPYEQYF

v_call: TRBV5-1
clone_size: NA
j_call: TRBJ2-7
d_call: TRBD2
cdr3_nt: TGCGCCAGCAGCTTGGAGGTTGCGCGGGAGTACGAGCAGTACTTC
cdr3_aa: CASSLEVAREYEQYF

v_call: TRBV2
clone_size: once
j_call: TRBJ2-7
d_call: NA
cdr3_nt: TGTGCCAGCCACCGGAAGGACAGTCCCTACGAGCAGTACTTC
cdr3_aa: CASHRKDSPYEQYF

v_call: TRBV30
clone_size: few
j_call: TRBJ2-5
d_call: NA
cdr3_nt: TGTGCCTGGAGTGAGCAGACCCAGTACTTC
cdr3_aa: CAWSEQTQYF

v_call: TRBV29-1
clone_size: NA
j_call: TRBJ2-3
d_call: TRBD2
cdr3_nt: TGCAGCGGTAGCGGGGGACATACAGATACGCAGTATTTT
cdr3_aa: CSGSGGHTDTQYF

v_call: TRBV29-1
clone_size: NA
j_call: TRBJ2-7
d_call: TRBD2
cdr3_nt: TGCAGCGTTGAACTAGCGGGAAGGTCCGAGCAGTACTTC
cdr3_aa: CSVELAGRSEQYF

v_call: TRBV29-1
clone_size: few
j_call: TRBJ2-1
d_call: NA
cdr3_nt: TGCAGCGTTGAAGAGGAGGCGAGCGAGCAGTTCTTC
cdr3_aa: CSVEEEASEQFF

v_call: TRBV15
clone_size: NA
j_call: TRBJ2-3
d_call: TRBD1
cdr3_nt: TGTGCCACCAGCAGAAGGGACAGGGGGAGTGGAACAGATACGCAGTATTTT
cdr3_aa: CATSRRDRGSGTDTQYF

v_call: TRBV7-9
clone_size: NA
j_call: TRBJ2-1
d_call: NA
cdr3_nt: TGTGCCAGCAGTCCAAACAGGGCCCCCTACAATGAGCAGTTCTTC
cdr3_aa: CASSPNRAPYNEQFF

v_call: TRBV6-4
clone_size: NA
j_call: TRBJ2-3
d_call: NA
cdr3_nt: TGTGCCAGCAGTGGACGGGGAGAAGATACGCAGTATTTT
cdr3_aa: CASSGRGEDTQYF

v_call: TRBV29-1
clone_size: NA
j_call: TRBJ2-1
d_call: TRBD2
cdr3_nt: TGCAGCGGACGGGCGGGAGGAGGATACAATGAGCAGTTCTTC
cdr3_aa: CSGRAGGGYNEQFF

v_call: TRBV27
clone_size: NA
j_call: TRBJ2-7
d_call: NA
cdr3_nt: TGTGCCAGCAGTCCCGCACCTATAGGGGCCACCGAGCAGTACTTC
cdr3_aa: CASSPAPIGATEQYF

v_call: TRBV15
clone_size: NA
j_call: TRBJ1-5
d_call: NA
cdr3_nt: TGTGCCACCAGCAGAGGTACGGATTATCAGCCCCAGCATTTT
cdr3_aa: CATSRGTDYQPQHF

v_call: TRBV29-1
clone_size: NA
j_call: TRBJ2-1
d_call: NA
cdr3_nt: TGCAGCCACCGCCTATACAATGAGCAGTTCTTC
cdr3_aa: CSHRLYNEQFF

v_call: TRBV11-2
clone_size: NA
j_call: TRBJ2-2
d_call: NA
cdr3_nt: TGTGCCAGCAGCTTGACCGGGACGGTGAACACCGGGGAGCTGTTTTTT
cdr3_aa: CASSLTGTVNTGELFF

v_call: TRBV6-5
clone_size: NA
j_call: TRBJ2-5
d_call: NA
cdr3_nt: TGTGCCAGCAGTTACGAAGAACAAGAGACCCAGTACTTC
cdr3_aa: CASSYEEQETQYF

v_call: TRBV29-1
clone_size: NA
j_call: TRBJ1-4
d_call: TRBD1
cdr3_nt: TGCAGCGCGTGGACAGGACGGGAAAAACTGTTTTTT
cdr3_aa: CSAWTGREKLFF

v_call: TRBV4-3
clone_size: NA
j_call: TRBJ2-5
d_call: TRBD2
cdr3_nt: TGCGCCAGCAGCCAAGAGGCGGGAGGGCCGGGTGAGACCCAGTACTTC
cdr3_aa: CASSQEAGGPGETQYF

v_call: TRBV7-9
clone_size: few
j_call: TRBJ2-7
d_call: NA
cdr3_nt: TGTGCCAGCAGCTCAGGGACAAATCGCTACGAGCAGTACTTC
cdr3_aa: CASSSGTNRYEQYF

v_call: TRBV4-1
clone_size: NA
j_call: TRBJ2-1
d_call: NA
cdr3_nt: TGCGCCAGCAGCCAAGATCCAGGCGTTGGGAATGAGCAGTTCTTC
cdr3_aa: CASSQDPGVGNEQFF

v_call: TRBV29-1
clone_size: NA
j_call: TRBJ1-2
d_call: NA
cdr3_nt: TGCAGCGTTGTAATCGGTGAACTCTACTACACCTTC
cdr3_aa: CSVVIGELYYTF

v_call: TRBV29-1
clone_size: NA
j_call: TRBJ1-2
d_call: TRBD1
cdr3_nt: TGCAGCGTTGAGACAGGGTACGGCTATGGCTACACCTTC
cdr3_aa: CSVETGYGYGYTF

v_call: TRBV5-1
clone_size: NA
j_call: TRBJ1-2
d_call: NA
cdr3_nt: TGCGCCAGCAGCTTGGATCGGGTTAACTATGGCTACACCTTC
cdr3_aa: CASSLDRVNYGYTF

v_call: TRBV29-1
clone_size: NA
j_call: TRBJ2-7
d_call: NA
cdr3_nt: TGCAGCGTTCTCCAGAGCTCCTACGAGCAGTACTTC
cdr3_aa: CSVLQSSYEQYF

v_call: TRBV4-1
clone_size: NA
j_call: TRBJ2-5
d_call: TRBD2
cdr3_nt: TGCGCCAGCAGCCAAGATCGAAGCGGGGGGTCCCGGGAGACCCAGTACTTC
cdr3_aa: CASSQDRSGGSRETQYF